This note documents a single T cell receptor beta chain sequence. The antigen remains undetermined. The primer mix had 60 Vbeta and 13 Jbeta primers. Per the study methods: A later analysis tallied about 80 million unique TCR beta chains, around 9.9 million of them shared. Assay: immunoSEQ multiplex PCR; the TCRdb copy retains only in-frame clones and omits some. V and J calls and clone size are given by that table; D and trimming were obtained from the DNA. The sample contains about 140,000 clones, around 78% of which appear only once. The data stem from a study of cytomegalovirus exposure and HLA in healthy donors. General study results and limits: In a later analysis, TCR association rates varied by HLA locus: DRB1 most, HLA-C fewest.

V was trimmed by 1 base and J by 0 bases, leaving 8 bases between them. Germline CDR1 LNHDA, CDR2 SQIVND (reference sequence). The CDR3 spans 15 residues. Sequenced: PBMCs. The TCR sequence derives from a male donor in good health and CMV-seronegative. The V gene is TRBV19, the J gene TRBJ2-3; D possibly corresponds to TRBD1 (5 bases). The CDR3 spells CASSIVHRSTDTQYF. The CDR3 nucleotides are TGTGCCAGTAGTATAGTGCACAGGAGCACAGATACGCAGTATTTT.